This T cell receptor beta chain originates from a study of blood T cell repertoires in COVID-19. Germline V lookup: CDR1 SGHDT, CDR2 YYEEEE. This CDR3 has 17 amino acids. Trimming took 4 bases from V and 0 from J, leaving 17 bases between them. Profiling relied on immunoSEQ multiplex PCR, and the TCRdb table lists in-frame clones only, not all of them. Altogether 200,000 to 250,000 clones are present, 80% to 85% being singletons, with the ten largest covering less than 2.5%. The V and J genes are TRBV5-6 and TRBJ1-3; no definite D call. The receptor was isolated from a woman in her sixties or seventies with acute or convalescent COVID-19. Specimen: peripheral blood. The CDR3 DNA reads as TGTGCCAGCAGCAGGCGACGGACGGGGAGCTCTGGAAACACCATATATTTT. Its translation: CASSRRRTGSSGNTIYF.